The 11 T cell receptor beta chains presented below share a single source sample, sequenced in a study of blood T cell repertoires in COVID-19. Sequencing used immunoSEQ multiplex PCR; TCRdb keeps in-frame clones, though not all of them. The sample carries around 160,000 clones, more than 75% recorded once. The sequenced sample was PBMCs or T cells enriched from blood (not recorded which). These receptors came from a woman in her twenties or thirties with acute COVID-19.

The genes are TRBV3-1 (or the pseudogene TRBV3-2) and TRBJ2-5; 7 positions agree with TRBD1. The trim removed 2 bases at V and 3 bases at J, leaving 3 bases unmatched. Germline-derived CDR1 and CDR2 are LGHDT and YNNKEL (reference sequence). The CDR3 runs to 14 residues. The CDR3 region is CASSQLTGEETQYF. For the CDR3, the DNA is TGTGCCAGCAGCCAACTTACAGGGGAAGAGACCCAGTACTTC.

CDR3 in DNA: TGTGCCATCAGTGAGTCGAACGTCGGGAGGTTGGCCGAGCAGTACTTC. Protein: CAISESNVGRLAEQYF. The rearrangement links TRBV10-3 to TRBJ2-7; 7 positions agree with TRBD2. Germline V gives CDR1 ENHRY, CDR2 SYGVKD. CDR3 length equals 16 residues. The trim removed 0 bases at V and 6 bases at J, leaving 11 bases unmatched.

The V call is TRBV6-5, the J call TRBJ1-1; D remains ambiguous. This CDR3 contains 16 residues. V was pared by 0 bases and J by 1 base, with 12 bases between. Germline V CDR1 and CDR2: MNHEY, SVGAGI. In DNA form, the CDR3 reads TGTGCCAGCAGTTACTCTCTGTTTGAGGGGAACACTGAAGCTTTCTTT. This gives the protein CASSYSLFEGNTEAFF.

Only one count was recorded for this clone. The CDR3 DNA follows: TGTGCCAGCAGCTATCCGGGACAGGGGCCAGATACGCAGTATTTT. Its translation: CASSYPGQGPDTQYF. The genes are TRBV7-9 and TRBJ2-3, with TRBD1 matching 10 bases. The CDR3 extends over 15 amino acids. V trimming: 4 bases; J trimming: 4 bases; junction bases outside the gene matches: 5. The germline V gene has CDR1 SEHNR and CDR2 FQNEAQ (reference sequence).

The chain employs TRBV28 and TRBJ2-1; a possible D gene is TRBD1 (5 bases). CDR3 length equals 16 residues. Trimming took 5 bases from V and 9 from J, leaving 23 bases between them. CDR1 is MDHEN and CDR2 is SYDVKM in the germline V gene. CDR3 amino acids: CASSGAREIKGIEQFF. As DNA, the CDR3 is TGTGCCAGCAGTGGGGCCCGAGAAATTAAGGGTATTGAGCAGTTCTTC.

V gene TRBV2 combines with J gene TRBJ2-5; tentatively, D is TRBD1 (7 bases). The CDR3 has 15 amino acids. Trimming removed 7 bases at V and 3 bases at J, with 18 bases between. Germline CDR1 SNHLY, CDR2 FYNNEI. CDR3 in DNA: TGTGCCAGCACCCAAGGGGGGACAGTCGAAGAGACCCAGTACTTC. Protein: CASTQGGTVEETQYF.

The chain combines TRBV6-5 with TRBJ1-2, with 7 bases aligning to TRBD1. CDR3 length: 14 amino acids. After removal of 6 bases from V and 3 bases from J, the junction contained 7 bases not matched to a gene. Germline V gene data show CDR1 as MNHEY and CDR2 as SVGAGI. The CDR3 protein is CASSEPGQHYGYTF. DNA for the CDR3: TGTGCCAGCAGCGAGCCGGGACAGCACTATGGCTACACCTTC.

J is TRBJ2-7 and V is TRBV7-3, with TRBD2 matching 7 bases. The germline V gene has CDR1 SGHTA and CDR2 FQGTGA. Trimming at V came to 5 bases and at J to 4 bases, leaving 11 bases not matched to a gene. CDR3 length: 15 residues. CDR3 residues: CASSESAGASYEQYF. The CDR3 DNA sequence: TGTGCCAGCAGCGAAAGCGCGGGAGCGAGTTACGAGCAGTACTTC.

The sample holds one count of this clone. The chain uses TRBV27 and TRBJ2-2, with 12 bases lining up with TRBD2. CDR3 size: 15 residues. Germline V gene lookup returns CDR1 MNHEY and CDR2 SMNVEV (reference sequence). V lost 10 bases to trimming and J lost 2 bases; unmatched junction nucleotides: 5. The CDR3 DNA sequence: TGTGCCACGAAACTAGCGGGAGGAAACACCGGGGAGCTGTTTTTT. Amino acid sequence: CATKLAGGNTGELFF.

The CDR3 protein is CASTPQGAFLMNTEAFF. In DNA, the CDR3 is TGTGCCAGCACTCCTCAGGGGGCGTTCTTGATGAACACTGAAGCTTTCTTT. This chain connects TRBV2 to TRBJ1-1, with TRBD1 matching 8 bases. CDR1 SNHLY and CDR2 FYNNEI come from the germline V gene. J was trimmed by 0 bases and V by 7 bases; bases with no gene match: 13. This CDR3 is 17 amino acids long.

This clone has a single count. This rearrangement joins TRBV4-3 to TRBJ2-1, with 9 bases identical to TRBD2. Germline V gives CDR1 LGHNA, CDR2 YSLEER. The length of the CDR3 is 15 residues. Trimming at V came to 5 bases and at J to 1 base, leaving 3 bases not matched to a gene. This CDR3 is CASSLAGASYNEQFF. The CDR3 DNA is TGCGCCAGCAGCTTAGCGGGAGCATCCTACAATGAGCAGTTCTTC.